The TCR beta chain under discussion was sequenced for a study of neurological immune-mediated disorders. Study-level findings and limits: None of the CDR3 amino acid sequences found in expanded clones was shared across subjects. This suggests that the TCR-beta repertoires were private in all groups.

This clonotype was detected many times. Its antigen remains unknown. TCRdb re-derived calls from the 5' RACE reads in MiXCR, one entry per CDR3 protein. The table has tens of thousands of distinct CDR3 sequences, 4.8% seen once; the top ten hold roughly 2%. Sequencing was done on a sample of PBMCs. The sequence came from a woman aged 70 to 79 with multiple sclerosis.

In DNA form, the CDR3 reads TGTGCCAGCAGCTCTCCGGGACGCGGATCCTACGAGCAGTACTTC. It codes for CASSSPGRGSYEQYF. The V gene is TRBV5-5, the J gene TRBJ2-7, with D perhaps given as TRBD1 or TRBD2 (5 bases each). Per the germline V gene, CDR1 is SGHKS and CDR2 is YYEKEE (reference sequence). This CDR3 contains 15 residues. Trimming cost V 3 bases and J 1 base, with 14 bases left between them.